These T cell receptor beta chains were read from a single sample in a study of CD8 T cells in ankylosing spondylitis. TCRdb processed the 5' RACE reads anew with MiXCR; each CDR3 protein has one entry. The sample has some 700,000 distinct CDR3 sequences, 19% seen once. The sequenced sample was blood, either unsorted or a sorted T cell fraction (not recorded which). These receptors originate from a male donor with ankylosing spondylitis. CDR3s leave out the opening cysteine and the closing phenylalanine or tryptophan. The size field is filled for only some rows; it gives once, few, many or a size class.

clone_size v_call cdr3_aa
NA TRBV3-1 ASSQAPVGLSYGYT
few TRBV5-1 ASSHRAGSDTQY
NA TRBV20-1 SARRLADYYEQY
NA TRBV20-1 SASGGSDNEQF
NA TRBV30 AWAGVGELF
few TRBV4-3 ASSQRIVSTDTQY
NA TRBV20-1 SARVSEITNTEAF
NA TRBV3-1 ASSQKGHGYT
many TRBV12-3/TRBV12-4 ASSPPWAGMNTGELF
few TRBV7-9 ASSDTGTDEQF
NA TRBV2 ASKRPTGAYEQY
NA TRBV5-6 ASSLQGAEQY
NA TRBV12-3/TRBV12-4 ASSRLFTKNIQY
few TRBV4-2 ASSLNDRPHNEQF